The 10 T cell receptor beta chains given below trace back to one sample, sequenced in a study of blood T cell repertoires in COVID-19. The data were produced by immunoSEQ multiplex PCR, yet TCRdb's version contains in-frame clones alone and is incomplete. The sample consists of some 240,000 clones, roughly nine tenths of them appearing once. Sequencing was done on a sample of peripheral blood. Receptor source: a man between 60 and 70 years old who had recovered from COVID-19.

This clone was recorded only once. The rearrangement joins TRBV9 to TRBJ2-1; TRBD2 matches 10 bases. The length of the CDR3 is 15 residues. After removal of 0 bases from V and 6 bases from J, the junction contained 3 bases not matched to a gene. Germline V lookup: CDR1 SGDLS, CDR2 YYNGEE. The DNA of the CDR3 is TGTGCCAGCAGCGTAGAGGGGACTAGCGCCAATGAGCAGTTCTTC. It translates to CASSVEGTSANEQFF. Based on the CDR3 plus reference TRBV9 and TRBJ2-1, the full variable domain is DSGVTQTPKHLITATGQRVTLRCSPRSGDLSVYWYQQSLDQGLQFLIQYYNGEERAKGNILERFSAQQFPDLHSELNLSSLELGDSALYFCASSVEGTSANEQFFGPGTRLTVL.

The V call is TRBV9, the J call TRBJ1-6, with 11 bases identical to TRBD1. Germline trimming cut 0 bases from V and 0 bases from J; bases unmatched to any gene: 8. Germline-derived CDR1 and CDR2 are SGDLS and YYNGEE. CDR3 size: 20 residues. The CDR3 sequence is CASSVGDRGEIYSYNSPLHF. CDR3 bases: TGTGCCAGCAGCGTAGGGGACAGGGGGGAAATCTACTCCTATAATTCACCCCTCCACTTT.

This chain connects TRBV12-5 to TRBJ2-1; 7 nucleotides agree with TRBD2. The trim removed 2 bases at V and 7 bases at J, leaving 5 bases unmatched. Germline-derived CDR1 and CDR2 are LGHNT and FRNRAP. CDR3 length: 14 residues. The chain's CDR3 is CASGLYARGNEQFF. The CDR3 DNA reads TGTGCTAGTGGTTTGTACGCGCGGGGGAATGAGCAGTTCTTC.

The chain uses TRBV6-5 and TRBJ1-2; D possibly corresponds to TRBD1 (6 bases). In germline, CDR1 is MNHEY, CDR2 SVGAGI. The CDR3 has 15 residues. V lost 0 bases to trimming and J lost 7 bases, with 15 bases between them. The DNA of the CDR3 is TGTGCCAGCAGTTACTCGATTCAGGGGAATGTTGGCTACACCTTC. It encodes CASSYSIQGNVGYTF.

The chain employs TRBV5-5 and TRBJ1-5; 7 positions agree with TRBD1. The length of the CDR3 is 15 residues. The ends lost 3 bases at V and 5 bases at J; junction bases unmatched: 8. CDR1 and CDR2 (germline): SGHKS, YYEKEE (reference sequence). CDR3 coding DNA: TGTGCCAGCAGCTACGGGACAGCCGGGGATCAGCCCCAGCATTTT. Protein sequence: CASSYGTAGDQPQHF.

The genes are TRBV30 and TRBJ2-2; possible D gene TRBD1, 6 bases. The germline V and J ends were trimmed by 2 bases and 4 bases, with 17 bases remaining between them. Germline lookup yields CDR1 GTSNPN and CDR2 SVGIG (reference sequence). This CDR3 comprises 16 residues. CDR3 sequence reads: CAWSTDSGTRTGELFF. Here the CDR3 DNA reads TGTGCCTGGAGTACCGACTCCGGGACACGCACCGGGGAGCTGTTTTTT.

This clone came up once. CDR3 in DNA: TGCGCCAGCAGCTTCGGGAGGAACACTGAAGCTTTCTTT. Residues: CASSFGRNTEAFF. The chain couples TRBV5-1 to TRBJ1-1; D is unclear. V lost 2 bases and J lost 1, with 6 bases in between. The CDR3 extends over 13 amino acids. The germline CDR1 and CDR2 sequences are SGHRS and YFSETQ. Using reference TRBV5-1 and TRBJ1-1 for the parts outside the CDR3, the full variable domain is KAGVTQTPRYLIKTRGQQVTLSCSPISGHRSVSWYQQTPGQGLQFLFEYFSETQRNKGNFPGRFSGRQFSNSRSEMNVSTLELGDSALYLCASSFGRNTEAFFGQGTRLTVV.

V usage is TRBV19 and J usage is TRBJ2-2, with a possible D match to TRBD1 (5 bases). V lost 5 bases to trimming and J lost 0 bases, with 10 bases between them. The CDR3 loop spans 15 amino acids. Germline CDR1 reads LNHDA; CDR2 reads SQIVND (reference sequence). The CDR3 reads CASSGRTPNTGELFF. CDR3 DNA sequence: TGTGCCAGTAGTGGAAGGACACCGAACACCGGGGAGCTGTTTTTT.

The chain employs TRBV28 and TRBJ2-3; 14 nucleotides line up with TRBD2. The V gene end was trimmed by 8 bases and the J gene end by 2 bases; junction bases not matched to a gene: 9. CDR1 is MDHEN and CDR2 is SYDVKM in the germline V gene. The CDR3 has 17 amino acids. The CDR3 nucleotides are TGTGCCAGCCTCGGGACTAGCGGGGGAGGTTTCACAGATACGCAGTATTTT. Translating it yields CASLGTSGGGFTDTQYF. The full variable domain, rest sourced from reference TRBV28 and TRBJ2-3, is DVKVTQSSRYLVKRTGEKVFLECVQDMDHENMFWYRQDPGLGLRLIYFSYDVKMKEKGDIPEGYSVSREKKERFSLILESASTNQTSMYLCASLGTSGGGFTDTQYFGPGTRLTVL.

The rearrangement uses TRBV11-3 and TRBJ2-3, with 15 nucleotides matching TRBD2. Germline V gives CDR1 SGHNT, CDR2 YENEEA. The CDR3 sequence is 17 residues long. The V segment lost 5 bases and the J segment 6 bases; nucleotides outside the gene matches: 9. Written as DNA, the CDR3 is TGTGCCAGCAGCGGTAGGACTAGCGGGGGGGCCAGGGATACGCAGTATTTT. Its translation: CASSGRTSGGARDTQYF.